Listed here are 6 T cell receptor beta chains from one sample, sequenced in a study of radiotherapy plus CTLA-4 blockade in lung cancer (dated by TCRdb to 2016 to 2019). Receptors were amplified or captured by the immunoSEQ multiplex PCR assay. In TCRdb, the immuneACCESS table is reduced to in-frame sequences with V and J assigned. These tables do not hold every clone; where another copy was compared, an unresolved V gene accounts for under half, and the others remain unexplained. The sample contains some 50,000 clones, around four fifths of them found a single time. The leading ten clones occupy 4.8% of the sample. Sample: peripheral blood, taken from a patient treated with radiotherapy plus ipilimumab. The receptors come from a human donor with non-small cell lung cancer whose response to radiotherapy plus ipilimumab could not be evaluated.

The chain links TRBV6-5 to TRBJ1-4; 7 bases are a match to TRBD1. Trimming took 4 bases from V and 6 from J; bases not matched to a gene: 5. From germline, CDR1 is MNHEY and CDR2 SVGAGI. The CDR3 extends over 14 amino acids. As DNA, the CDR3 is TGTGCCAGCAGTTCCACAGGGGAGGATGAAAAACTGTTTTTT. Protein sequence: CASSSTGEDEKLFF.

J is TRBJ2-7 and V is TRBV6-1; D may be TRBD1 (6 bases). The CDR3 is made up of 13 amino acids. Germline V lookup: CDR1 MNHNS, CDR2 SASEGT. V shed 6 bases and J shed 2 bases, with 11 bases lying between them. The CDR3 bases are TGTGCCAGCAGCACAGGGATCCCCTACGAGCAGTACTTC. The encoded protein is CASSTGIPYEQYF.

V usage is TRBV5-4 and J usage is TRBJ1-4; no clear D. The CDR3 is 12 residues long. In germline, CDR1 is SGHNT, CDR2 YYREEE (reference sequence). Between the trimmed V and J ends, which lost 3 bases and 4 bases, there was a span of 4 bases. CDR3 coding DNA: TGTGCCAGCAGCTCCTTTAATGAAAAACTGTTTTTT. It specifies CASSSFNEKLFF.

The chain carries TRBV23-1 and TRBJ2-5; D is undetermined. TRBV23-1 is labeled an ORF, and its function is uncertain. This CDR3 is built from 11 residues. The V gene lost 6 bases and the J gene lost 1 base, with 3 bases spanning the gap. The CDR3 loop reads CASSSQETQYF. In DNA form, the CDR3 reads TGCGCCAGCAGCAGCCAAGAGACCCAGTACTTC.

The chain combines TRBV18 with TRBJ1-5, with D possibly matching TRBD1 (6 bases). V was trimmed by 3 bases and J by 3 bases, leaving 9 bases between them. CDR3 length equals 14 residues. Germline lookup yields CDR1 KGHSH and CDR2 LQKENI. DNA for the CDR3: TGTGCCAGCTCACCGGCAGGGGTCAATCAGCCCCAGCATTTT. Translated: CASSPAGVNQPQHF.

This chain uses TRBV11-2 with TRBJ2-4; 7 nucleotides align to TRBD1. V shed 4 bases, J shed 8 bases, and the junction held 11 bases outside the gene matches. The CDR3 spans 15 residues. Germline V gene data show CDR1 as SGHAT and CDR2 as FQNNGV. CDR3 nucleotide sequence: TGTGCCAGCAGCTCCTACAGGGGCTCGAGACACATTCAGTACTTC. Protein product: CASSSYRGSRHIQYF.